The clone carrying this TCR beta chain was seen only a few times. Its specificity is unknown. This entry comes from a study of Ad26.COV2.S vaccination and SARS-CoV-2 variants. Background on the study: Doses of Ad26.COV2.S were injected into muscle once or twice, 56 days apart.

Unmatched junction bases numbered 6, after V lost 1 base and J lost 0 bases. CDR1 is SGHNT and CDR2 is YYREEE in the germline V gene (reference sequence). This CDR3 is built from 16 residues. Produced via immunoSEQ multiplex PCR; TCRdb's table is partial and in-frame only. The repertoire consists of about 350,000 clones, with approximately 81% occurring once and the leading ten covering 3% to 4%. Findings and limits, study-wide: It was vaccine recipients, not placebo recipients, who had the higher spike-specific TCR breadth. Responses of spike-specific T cells (both CD8+ and CD4+) reportedly showed substantial breadth after vaccination.

Treatment here: roughly 18 received Ad26.COV2.S at low or high dose, single or two shots; about five received placebo; per-sample allocation not given. At day 63 after the first vaccine or placebo injection, samples were drawn. The chain carries TRBV5-4 and TRBJ2-7; 8 bases are shared with TRBD2. The sequenced sample was peripheral blood, obtained in a trial of Ad26.COV2.S vaccine versus placebo. This TCR derives from a person between 18 and 59 years old who received the Ad26.COV2.S COVID-19 vaccine or a placebo. Here the CDR3 DNA reads TGTGCCAGCAGCTTGCCGGGCGGGGGGAGCTCCTACGAGCAGTACTTC. It is translated as CASSLPGGGSSYEQYF. Full variable domain (missing parts from reference TRBV5-4 and TRBJ2-7): ETGVTQSPTHLIKTRGQQVTLRCSSQSGHNTVSWYQQALGQGPQFIFQYYREEENGRGNFPPRFSGLQFPNYSSELNVNALELDDSALYLCASSLPGGGSSYEQYFGPGTRLTVT.